These 8 T cell receptor beta chains were all obtained from the same sample, sequenced in a study of human T cells and chemical hapten exposure. TCRdb re-analysed the RACE reads in MiXCR, keeping a single row per CDR3 protein. Of around 100,000 distinct CDR3 sequences listed, roughly an eighth were seen once; the top ten hold more than 3%. Time point of the sample: patch test 2, 6 weeks after DPC sensitization. The treatment here: therapeutic diphenylcyclopropenone sensitization with weekly scalp DPC. The sequences come from whole blood, collected in connection with sensitization to the hapten diphenylcyclopropenone (DPC). All receptors derive from a woman in her forties with alopecia areata. Some clones in this sample may be carry-over from other donors' samples.

Written as DNA, the CDR3 is TGCGCCAGCAGCCAAGAGGCGCCCACAGATACGCAGTATTTT. The encoded protein is CASSQEAPTDTQYF. The V and J genes are TRBV4-3 and TRBJ2-3, with D unclear. Germline V gives CDR1 LGHNA, CDR2 YSLEER. The CDR3 is 14 amino acids. V was pared by 0 bases and J by 2 bases, with 6 bases between.

This clonotype was detected only a few times. J is TRBJ2-5 and V is TRBV20-1; D unclear. Trimming took 7 bases from V and 1 from J, leaving 13 bases between them. This CDR3 comprises 13 residues. CDR1 is DFQATT and CDR2 is SNEGSKA in the germline V gene (reference sequence). The CDR3 DNA is TGCAGTGTCGCGACACTTTTCCAAGAGACCCAGTACTTC. Its translation is CSVATLFQETQYF.

The chain links TRBV11-2 to TRBJ2-1; 9 bases map to TRBD1. This CDR3 region has 15 residues. V lost 4 bases and J lost 4; bases outside the gene matches: 5. CDR1 and CDR2 (germline): SGHAT, FQNNGV. The CDR3 sequence is CASSSGTGSYNEQFF. The CDR3 nucleotides are TGTGCCAGCAGCTCCGGGACAGGGTCGTACAATGAGCAGTTCTTC.

This clonotype occurred many times. The chain couples TRBV4-3 to TRBJ2-3; 8 nucleotides align to TRBD2. This CDR3 contains 15 residues. The germline gives CDR1 LGHNA, CDR2 YSLEER. Trimming removed 2 bases from V and 0 bases from J; junction bases left unmatched: 1. CDR3 nucleotide sequence: TGCGCCAGCAGCCAACAGCGGGGGAGCACAGATACGCAGTATTTT. It yields the protein CASSQQRGSTDTQYF.

This clonotype was found a few times. The chain uses TRBV7-2 and TRBJ2-5, with TRBD1 identical over 7 bases. V gave up 5 bases and J gave up 11 bases; unmatched junction bases: 5. This CDR3 spans 11 amino acids. Germline loops: CDR1 SGHTA, CDR2 FQGNSA. CDR3 loop: CASSHRDRQYF. CDR3 DNA sequence: TGTGCCAGCAGCCACCGGGACAGACAGTACTTC. The full variable domain, completed using reference TRBV7-2 and TRBJ2-5, is GAGVSQSPSNKVTEKGKDVELRCDPISGHTALYWYRQSLGQGLEFLIYFQGNSAPDKSGLPSDRFSAERTGGSVSTLTIQRTQQEDSAVYLCASSHRDRQYFGPGTRLLVL.

The gene calls are TRBV29-1 and TRBJ2-1; the match to TRBD2 covers 7 bases. V trimming: 0 bases; J trimming: 3 bases; junction bases outside the gene matches: 5. The germline CDR1 and CDR2 sequences are SQVTM and ANQGSEA. The length of the CDR3 is 15 residues. The CDR3: CSVEDGDYLYNEQFF. CDR3 nucleotides: TGCAGCGTTGAAGATGGGGACTATCTCTACAATGAGCAGTTCTTC.

This chain connects TRBV11-1 to TRBJ2-4; TRBD1 might be the D (6 bases). Germline CDR1 reads SGHAT; CDR2 reads FQDESV (reference sequence). With 4 bases removed from V and 3 bases from J, the gap between germline ends came to 16 bases. This CDR3 has 16 residues. The CDR3 reads CASSYGQSLDKNIQYF. The CDR3 DNA reads as TGTGCCAGCAGCTATGGACAGAGTCTGGACAAAAACATTCAGTACTTC.

This clonotype was found many times. V is TRBV27 and J is TRBJ1-1; tentative D call: TRBD1 (6 bases). V lost 3 bases and J 4 bases, leaving 24 bases between the germline ends. This CDR3 region has 18 residues. From germline, CDR1 is MNHEY and CDR2 SMNVEV (reference sequence). The chain's CDR3 is CASSFGLDGFKGGTEAFF. Written as DNA, the CDR3 is TGTGCCAGCAGTTTCGGATTAGACGGATTTAAGGGGGGCACTGAAGCTTTCTTT.